A selection of T cell receptor beta chains follows, all from one sample in a study of blood T cell repertoires in COVID-19. Some clones are missing from TCRdb's copy, which holds only in-frame ones; the method was immunoSEQ multiplex PCR. The table shows a few hundred thousand clones, with about 89% occurring only once. Material for sequencing was peripheral blood. These receptor sequences come from a woman aged 55-70 years with acute or convalescent COVID-19. Each CDR3 is given with its conserved first and last residue.

J gene | V gene | CDR3 protein
TRBJ1-1 | TRBV10-2 | CASSEGQGNTEAFF
TRBJ2-7 | TRBV24-1 | CATSVNDRDEQYF
TRBJ2-5 | TRBV18 | CASSRQGIQETQYF
TRBJ2-1 | TRBV28 | CASSSSGGQGAANEQFF
TRBJ1-1 | TRBV6-6 | CASSYDRRNTEAFF
TRBJ2-7 | TRBV7-9 | CASSFPDRGYYEQYF
TRBJ1-5 | TRBV7-2 | CASSLNWRLSNQPQHF
TRBJ2-2 | TRBV12-5 | CASGSGTQGTGELFF
TRBJ1-5 | TRBV6-5 | CASSHRGVNQPQHF
TRBJ1-6 | TRBV15 | CATSTLRDRQNSPLHF
TRBJ2-7 | TRBV3-1/TRBV3-2 | CASVSGREPPHEQYF
TRBJ2-3 | TRBV6-4 | CASSDKASEYTDTQYF
TRBJ1-2 | TRBV18 | CASSPSAGTYGYTF
TRBJ2-1 | TRBV11-1 | CASSLYLGREVYEQFF
TRBJ1-4 | TRBV6-6 | CASSRGTAIPATNEKLFF
TRBJ2-7 | TRBV5-1 | CASSLEPGNYEQYF
TRBJ2-5 | TRBV7-6 | CASSLNRGGETQYF
TRBJ2-7 | TRBV6-5 | CASSPTRTAYEQYF
TRBJ2-3 | TRBV18 | CASSPGGSSTDTQYF
TRBJ1-1 | TRBV28 | CASSLNPGQELEAFF
TRBJ1-1 | TRBV2 | CASSAGNPGLGEAFF
TRBJ1-5 | TRBV2 | CASSGGTGSNQPQHF
TRBJ1-2 | TRBV6-5 | CASSYDRANYGYTF
TRBJ1-5 | TRBV18 | CASSPGASNQPQHF
TRBJ2-7 | TRBV24-1 | CATRATGAVGEQYF
TRBJ2-5 | TRBV7-9 | CASSLKGRTSGVQETQYF
TRBJ2-3 | TRBV5-1 | CASSLEGRADTQYF
TRBJ1-1 | TRBV7-2 | CASSPNVRAEAFF
TRBJ1-5 | TRBV2 | CASSPNGLAGQPQHF
TRBJ1-2 | TRBV7-9 | CASSHSGTGDGYTF
TRBJ1-2 | TRBV18 | CASSSSGGQGYGYTF
TRBJ2-2 | TRBV10-3 | CAISAGASGELFF
TRBJ2-3 | TRBV7-9 | CASSLTGFPDTQYF
TRBJ1-5 | TRBV6-1 | CASRIQGFGNQPQHF
TRBJ1-4 | TRBV19 | CASGNRGPNEKLFF
TRBJ1-4 | TRBV7-2 | CASSLDGGASEKLFF